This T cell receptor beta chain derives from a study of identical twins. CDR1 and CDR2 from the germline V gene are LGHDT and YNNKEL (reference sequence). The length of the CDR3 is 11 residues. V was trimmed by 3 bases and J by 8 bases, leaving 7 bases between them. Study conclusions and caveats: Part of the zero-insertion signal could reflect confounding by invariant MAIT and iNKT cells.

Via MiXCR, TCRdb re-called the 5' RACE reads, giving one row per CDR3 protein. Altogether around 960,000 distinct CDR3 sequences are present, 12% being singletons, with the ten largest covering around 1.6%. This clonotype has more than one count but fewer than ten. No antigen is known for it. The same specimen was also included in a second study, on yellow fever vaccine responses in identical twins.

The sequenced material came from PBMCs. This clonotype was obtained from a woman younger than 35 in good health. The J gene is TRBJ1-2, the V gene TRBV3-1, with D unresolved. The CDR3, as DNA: TGTGCCAGCAGCCATGAGGGAGGCTACACCTTC. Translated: CASSHEGGYTF.